One and the same sample provided the 20 T cell receptor beta chains below, sequenced in a study of T cell responses to AZD1222 COVID-19 vaccine. Method: immunoSEQ multiplex PCR; TCRdb's copy keeps in-frame clones and lacks some. Found here are about 170,000 clones, roughly 87% of them singletons; the top ten hold about 1%. Source: peripheral blood, taken 28 days after the second AZD1222 dose. The receptors derive from an adult who received the AZD1222 COVID-19 vaccine.

This clone was recorded only once. The chain recombines TRBV4-3 with TRBJ2-5, with TRBD2 matching 9 bases. The CDR3 is 17 amino acids. Trimming cost V 0 bases and J 5 bases; bases outside gene matches: 10. CDR1 is LGHNA and CDR2 is YSLEER in the germline V gene. DNA for the CDR3: TGCGCCAGCAGCCAAGATTTCGATAGCGGGGGTATCGAGACCCAGTACTTC. Residues: CASSQDFDSGGIETQYF.

The gene calls are TRBV3-1 (or the pseudogene TRBV3-2) and TRBJ2-7; D possibly corresponds to TRBD1 (5 bases). The CDR3 covers 15 residues. The germline V gene has CDR1 LGHDT and CDR2 YNNKEL (reference sequence). The ends were cut back, 3 bases at V and 1 base at J, with 13 bases in the middle. CDR3 amino acids: CASSHDRAISYEQYF. For the CDR3, the DNA is TGTGCCAGCAGCCACGACAGAGCGATATCCTACGAGCAGTACTTC.

This sequence joins TRBV27 and TRBJ1-5, with a possible D match to TRBD1 (5 bases). The CDR3 spans 14 residues. Trimming pared 2 bases from V and 4 bases from J, leaving 9 bases between. Per the germline V gene, CDR1 is MNHEY and CDR2 is SMNVEV (reference sequence). CDR3 region: CASSLGAENQPQHF. CDR3 DNA sequence: TGTGCCAGCAGTTTAGGGGCAGAAAATCAGCCCCAGCATTTT.

The J gene is TRBJ1-1, the V gene TRBV19; perhaps TRBD1 as D (6 bases). Germline CDR1 and CDR2: LNHDA and SQIVND (reference sequence). With 9 bases removed from V and 2 bases from J, the gap between germline ends came to 10 bases. The CDR3 is 12 residues long. Here the CDR3 DNA reads TGTGCCAGCGCCAGGGGTAACACTGAAGCTTTCTTT. It specifies CASARGNTEAFF. The variable domain in full, completed from reference TRBV19 and TRBJ1-1, reads DGGITQSPKYLFRKEGQNVTLSCEQNLNHDAMYWYRQDPGQGLRLIYYSQIVNDFQKGDIAEGYSVSREKKESFPLTVTSAQKNPTAFYLCASARGNTEAFFGQGTRLTVV.

This clone was seen just once. V gene TRBV6-6 combines with J gene TRBJ1-1; D gene ambiguous. Germline CDR1 reads MNHNY; CDR2 reads SVGAGI (reference sequence). The V end was cut by 6 bases, the J end by 1 base, with 6 bases between. The length of the CDR3 is 12 residues. The CDR3 region is CASSPSNTEAFF. The CDR3 coding sequence is TGTGCCAGCAGCCCGTCGAACACTGAAGCTTTCTTT.

A single count supports this clone. This chain links TRBV5-6 with TRBJ2-1; no definite D call. V was pared by 0 bases and J by 9 bases, with 13 bases between. The CDR3 is 14 residues long. The germline gives CDR1 SGHDT, CDR2 YYEEEE. The CDR3 DNA sequence: TGTGCCAGCAGCTTGGTTCTGGGCTGGACTGAGCAGTTCTTC. Protein: CASSLVLGWTEQFF.

The chain uses TRBV29-1 and TRBJ1-2, with 8 bases lining up with TRBD1. V gave up 6 bases and J gave up 2 bases; unmatched junction bases: 2. The CDR3 runs to 12 residues. From germline, CDR1 is SQVTM and CDR2 ANQGSEA. This CDR3 reads CSVDRENYGYTF. The CDR3 DNA sequence: TGCAGCGTGGACAGGGAGAACTATGGCTACACCTTC. Supplemented by reference TRBV29-1 and TRBJ1-2, the full variable domain reads SAVISQKPSRDICQRGTSLTIQCQVDSQVTMMFWYRQQPGQSLTLIATANQGSEATYESGFVIDKFPISRPNLTFSTLTVSNMSPEDSSIYLCSVDRENYGYTFGSGTRLTVV.

This chain joins TRBV7-2 and TRBJ1-2, with D unclear. The CDR3 sequence is 13 residues long. V shed 4 bases and J shed 8 bases, with 14 bases lying between them. From germline, CDR1 is SGHTA and CDR2 FQGNSA. This chain's CDR3 is CASSSAGFGGYTF. CDR3 coding DNA: TGTGCCAGCAGCTCCGCCGGGTTTGGGGGCTACACCTTC.

In nucleotides, the CDR3 is TGCGCCAGCAGCCAAGGCCCTTGGCTAGCGGGGGGGCCGAAGACCCAGTACTTC. Protein: CASSQGPWLAGGPKTQYF. The chain has TRBV4-1 and TRBJ2-5, with TRBD2 matching over 12 bases. The CDR3 spans 18 residues. V shed 1 base and J 6 bases; nucleotides not matched to a gene: 12. CDR1 is MGHRA, CDR2 YSYEKL, per germline.

The genes are TRBV7-9 and TRBJ1-2; D gene unclear. Germline-derived CDR1 and CDR2 are SEHNR and FQNEAQ (reference sequence). The ends were cut back, 4 bases at V and 0 bases at J, with 12 bases in the middle. The CDR3 totals 15 residues. CDR3 nucleotide sequence: TGTGCCAGCAGCTATCCCACTTTGACTAACTATGGCTACACCTTC. It encodes CASSYPTLTNYGYTF.

This chain uses TRBV19 with TRBJ1-1; a possible D gene is TRBD1 (5 bases). Per the germline V gene, CDR1 is LNHDA and CDR2 is SQIVND (reference sequence). The CDR3 runs 17 residues. The germline V and J ends were trimmed by 5 bases and 4 bases, with 23 bases remaining between them. The CDR3 spells CASSDLLGGVGFTEAFF. The CDR3 region has the DNA TGTGCCAGTAGTGACCTCCTGGGGGGGGTTGGTTTCACTGAAGCTTTCTTT.

The V gene is TRBV5-1, the J gene TRBJ1-1; possibly TRBD1 for D (5 bases). Trimming left V 2 bases short and J 6 bases short, with 11 bases between. Germline values: CDR1 SGHRS, CDR2 YFSETQ. This CDR3 contains 13 residues. The CDR3, as DNA: TGCGCCAGCAGCTTAGGGACGGGCTCTGAAGCTTTCTTT. Its protein product is CASSLGTGSEAFF.

The V call is TRBV9, the J call TRBJ1-3, with D unclear. V was clipped by 3 bases and J by 8 bases, with 21 bases between them. The germline V gene encodes CDR1 SGDLS and CDR2 YYNGEE. The length of the CDR3 is 16 residues. CDR3 residues: CASSAIYPEVPDTIYF. CDR3 bases: TGTGCCAGCAGCGCCATCTATCCCGAGGTACCGGACACCATATATTTT.

V gene TRBV3-1 (or the pseudogene TRBV3-2) combines with J gene TRBJ2-1; D not certain. CDR3 length: 14 amino acids. V was trimmed by 1 base and J by 6 bases, leaving 10 bases between them. Germline V gives CDR1 LGHDT, CDR2 YNNKEL (reference sequence). This CDR3 reads CASSQGQGINEQFF. In DNA, the CDR3 is TGTGCCAGCAGCCAAGGCCAAGGCATCAATGAGCAGTTCTTC.

The chain recombines TRBV6-5 with TRBJ1-2; D possibly corresponds to TRBD1 (5 bases). CDR3 length equals 14 residues. Trimming stripped 8 bases from V and 4 bases from J, with 17 bases between. The germline gives CDR1 MNHEY, CDR2 SVGAGI. CDR3 sequence (DNA): TGTGCCAGCGTCGCCGGGGGACTCGGCTATGGCTACACCTTC. It specifies CASVAGGLGYGYTF.

CDR3 coding DNA: TGTGCCAGCAGTTTCGACCTGACTAGGGATGATAAGACCCAGTACTTC. It is translated as CASSFDLTRDDKTQYF. The rearrangement joins TRBV6-2 or TRBV6-3 to TRBJ2-5, with D perhaps matching TRBD2 (6 bases). Germline loops: CDR1 MNHEY, CDR2 SVGEGT. The CDR3 is 16 amino acids. Trimming took off 4 bases at V and 6 bases at J, with 21 bases between the two ends.

The chain uses TRBV29-1 and TRBJ2-5; unclear D gene. Trimming removed 6 bases from V and 5 bases from J, with 7 bases in between. This CDR3 is 10 amino acids long. Germline V CDR1 and CDR2: SQVTM, ANQGSEA. The chain's CDR3 is CSVFLETQYF. In DNA, the CDR3 is TGCAGCGTCTTCCTGGAGACCCAGTACTTC.

The rearrangement links TRBV4-1 to TRBJ1-2; a weak D match, TRBD1 (6 bases). This CDR3 is 17 amino acids long. V was cut by 4 bases and J by 4 bases, with 22 bases left in between. Germline lookup yields CDR1 MGHRA and CDR2 YSYEKL. The CDR3 DNA reads as TGCGCCAGCAGCCCCCCACGAGCCCTCCAGGGGTTCTATGGCTACACCTTC. It codes for CASSPPRALQGFYGYTF.

The chain links TRBV11-2 to TRBJ2-1; D may be TRBD1 (5 bases). V was pared by 2 bases and J by 5 bases, with 7 bases between. Per the germline V gene, CDR1 is SGHAT and CDR2 is FQNNGV. The CDR3 consists of 13 residues. The CDR3 region is CASSLRGNNEQFF. CDR3 bases: TGTGCCAGCAGCTTAAGGGGAAACAATGAGCAGTTCTTC.

Concerning this clone: This likely comes from a read error, as the CDR3 has no conserved phenylalanine or tryptophan at its end. Because the CDR3's place on the DNA is in doubt, the DNA is left out and the CDR3 is given as listed by TCRdb. This sequence joins TRBV4-3 and TRBJ2-3; the table's D call of TRBD2 was not tested on the DNA. The CDR3 length equals 11 residues, ends included. Germline V lookup: CDR1 LGHNA, CDR2 YSLEER. The CDR3 spells CASSQDWTGDV.